This T cell receptor (beta chain) was captured by sequencing in a study of blood T cell repertoires in COVID-19. Study at large: The United States, Italy and Spain provided the acute and convalescent COVID-19 samples. T cells, B-cell-depleted T cells, or PBMCs supplied cDNA or gDNA.

As processed by the authors: By means of reference gene primer amplification, nucleated cell counts were estimated. Profiling relied on immunoSEQ multiplex PCR, and the TCRdb table lists in-frame clones only, not all of them. Clone size and the V and J calls come from that table; the DNA yielded D and trimming. The sample shows roughly 57,000 clones, 70% to 90% of them seen only once. The CDR3 is 14 residues long. Germline assignment: CDR1 SEHNR and CDR2 FQNEAQ (reference sequence). V lost 5 bases and J 5 bases, leaving 15 bases between the germline ends. The sequence derives from a human donor in a cohort sampled during active COVID-19. Sequenced: peripheral blood. The V and J genes are TRBV7-9 and TRBJ2-5; maybe TRBD1 (5 bases). The CDR3 sequence: CASSPDRLRETQYF. Here the CDR3 DNA reads TGTGCCAGCAGCCCCGACAGATTGAGGGAGACCCAGTACTTC.